The 15 T cell receptor beta chains listed next were all sequenced from one sample in a study of blood T cell repertoires in COVID-19. The data were produced by immunoSEQ multiplex PCR, yet TCRdb's version contains in-frame clones alone and is incomplete. The table lists 65,000 to 100,000 clones, around 80% of them singletons, with less than 15% in the top ten. The sample comprised peripheral blood. These receptors were taken from a human donor in a cohort sampled during active COVID-19.

The chain recombines TRBV29-1 with TRBJ1-5, with D perhaps matching TRBD1 (5 bases). Germline CDR1 and CDR2: SQVTM and ANQGSEA. The germline V and J ends were trimmed by 6 bases and 0 bases, with 12 bases remaining between them. This CDR3 comprises 14 residues. CDR3 in amino acids: CSVVTGNSNQPQHF. CDR3 DNA: TGCAGCGTGGTAACAGGAAATAGCAATCAGCCCCAGCATTTT. Using reference TRBV29-1 and TRBJ1-5 for the parts outside the CDR3, the full variable domain is SAVISQKPSRDICQRGTSLTIQCQVDSQVTMMFWYRQQPGQSLTLIATANQGSEATYESGFVIDKFPISRPNLTFSTLTVSNMSPEDSSIYLCSVVTGNSNQPQHFGDGTRLSIL.

The rearrangement links TRBV15 to TRBJ2-7, with D tentatively TRBD1 (5 bases). The CDR3 sequence is 13 residues long. Germline V gene data show CDR1 as LNHNV and CDR2 as YYDKDF (reference sequence). V lost 2 bases and J lost 6, with 11 bases in between. In DNA, the CDR3 is TGTGCCACCAGCAGATCAGGGAATGGCGAGCAGTACTTC. Translation gives CATSRSGNGEQYF.

The chain recombines TRBV5-1 with TRBJ1-2, with D unresolved. The germline gives CDR1 SGHRS, CDR2 YFSETQ. This CDR3 contains 14 residues. Trimming stripped 1 base from V and 6 bases from J, with 13 bases between. The CDR3 reads CASSLRPFSDGYTF. The DNA of the CDR3 is TGCGCCAGCAGCTTGCGGCCCTTTAGCGATGGCTACACCTTC. Full variable domain (rest looked up from reference TRBV5-1 and TRBJ1-2): KAGVTQTPRYLIKTRGQQVTLSCSPISGHRSVSWYQQTPGQGLQFLFEYFSETQRNKGNFPGRFSGRQFSNSRSEMNVSTLELGDSALYLCASSLRPFSDGYTFGSGTRLTVV.

The V gene is TRBV6-5, the J gene TRBJ2-2, with 8 bases lining up with TRBD1. The germline V gene has CDR1 MNHEY and CDR2 SVGAGI. The CDR3 spans 14 residues. Trimming cost V 6 bases and J 4 bases; bases outside gene matches: 4. CDR3 in DNA: TGTGCCAGCAGAACGACAGGGGTCACCGGGGAGCTGTTTTTT. Amino acid sequence: CASRTTGVTGELFF.

The rearrangement joins TRBV6-1 to TRBJ2-3, with D tentatively TRBD1 (6 bases). This CDR3 comprises 15 residues. The V end lost 2 bases, the J end lost 3 bases, and 12 bases lay between the germline ends. The V gene's germline CDR1 is MNHNS and CDR2 SASEGT. The CDR3 sequence: CASSERGGTTDTQYF. CDR3 bases: TGTGCCAGCAGTGAAAGAGGGGGTACGACAGATACGCAGTATTTT.

The chain combines TRBV15 with TRBJ1-5; no definite D call. Germline CDR1 reads LNHNV; CDR2 reads YYDKDF (reference sequence). Trimming stripped 3 bases from V and 6 bases from J, with 9 bases between. This CDR3 has 13 residues. The CDR3 DNA reads as TGTGCCACCAGCAGCGCGAGGTTTCAGCCCCAGCATTTT. Translating it yields CATSSARFQPQHF.

This clone was seen more than once but under ten times. The CDR3 DNA follows: TGTGCCAGCAGGGGGGTGCAGGGGGACGGCTACACCTTC. Residues: CASRGVQGDGYTF. The chain uses TRBV12-3 or TRBV12-4 and TRBJ1-2; TRBD1 matches at 7 bases. V lost 6 bases to trimming and J lost 8 bases; unmatched junction nucleotides: 9. This CDR3 contains 13 residues.

The chain employs TRBV29-1 and TRBJ1-1; 10 bases align to TRBD1. The CDR3 covers 13 residues. Germline loops: CDR1 SQVTM, CDR2 ANQGSEA. Trimming cost V 8 bases and J 4 bases; bases outside gene matches: 7. CDR3 bases: TGCAGCTCCCCTGGACAGGGGGGCACTGAAGCTTTCTTT. Amino acids: CSSPGQGGTEAFF.

The V gene is TRBV10-2, the J gene TRBJ1-1; D might be TRBD1 (5 bases). CDR3 size: 13 residues. The V gene lost 2 bases and the J gene lost 1 base, with 5 bases spanning the gap. Germline V gene lookup returns CDR1 WSHSY and CDR2 SAAADI. Written as DNA, the CDR3 is TGCGCCAGCAGTGAGGGGGCGAACACTGAAGCTTTCTTT. Encoded protein: CASSEGANTEAFF.

This sequence joins TRBV19 and TRBJ2-7; 8 nucleotides agree with TRBD2. V trimming: 5 bases; J trimming: 4 bases; junction bases outside the gene matches: 10. The CDR3 is made up of 15 amino acids. Germline V gene lookup returns CDR1 LNHDA and CDR2 SQIVND (reference sequence). The CDR3 DNA sequence: TGTGCCAGTAGTCCCTCCGGGAGGGGGTCGTACGAGCAGTACTTC. It specifies CASSPSGRGSYEQYF.

The chain recombines TRBV19 with TRBJ2-1; D possibly corresponds to TRBD2 (5 bases). The CDR3 spans 15 residues. Trimming left V 3 bases short and J 9 bases short, with 18 bases between. Germline CDR1 reads LNHDA; CDR2 reads SQIVND (reference sequence). CDR3 sequence (DNA): TGTGCCAGTAGTATCCAAGGCGGCCCGGCGGGTGAGCAGTTCTTC. Translating it yields CASSIQGGPAGEQFF.

The chain uses TRBV5-8 and TRBJ1-1; TRBD1 is a possible D gene (6 bases). The V gene's germline CDR1 is SGHTS and CDR2 YDEGEE. V shed 0 bases and J shed 1 base, with 13 bases lying between them. The CDR3 length is 16 residues. The CDR3 region is CASSLGGGRTNTEAFF. As DNA, the CDR3 is TGTGCCAGCAGCTTGGGGGGGGGCCGAACGAACACTGAAGCTTTCTTT.

The chain employs TRBV9 and TRBJ2-7; maybe TRBD1 (5 bases). Trimming stripped 0 bases from V and 4 bases from J, with 17 bases between. Germline CDR1 is SGDLS and CDR2 is YYNGEE. The CDR3 consists of 16 residues. This CDR3 reads CASSVDGARKRYEQYF. The CDR3 region has the DNA TGTGCCAGCAGCGTAGATGGGGCCCGCAAGAGGTACGAGCAGTACTTC.

The chain is built from TRBV5-1 and TRBJ2-7, with TRBD2 identical over 10 bases. Trimming took 4 bases from V and 7 from J; bases not matched to a gene: 14. Germline CDR1 reads SGHRS; CDR2 reads YFSETQ. This CDR3 region has 16 residues. This chain's CDR3 is CASSPQGASGGREQYF. The CDR3 DNA reads as TGCGCCAGCAGCCCCCAAGGGGCTAGCGGGGGTCGTGAGCAGTACTTC.

V gene TRBV5-1 combines with J gene TRBJ1-6; D gene uncertain. This CDR3 spans 16 amino acids. Per the germline V gene, CDR1 is SGHRS and CDR2 is YFSETQ. The V end was cut by 0 bases, the J end by 3 bases, with 10 bases between. CDR3 DNA sequence: TGCGCCAGCAGCTTGGCCCTGGGCCACTATAATTCACCCCTCCACTTT. This translates into CASSLALGHYNSPLHF.